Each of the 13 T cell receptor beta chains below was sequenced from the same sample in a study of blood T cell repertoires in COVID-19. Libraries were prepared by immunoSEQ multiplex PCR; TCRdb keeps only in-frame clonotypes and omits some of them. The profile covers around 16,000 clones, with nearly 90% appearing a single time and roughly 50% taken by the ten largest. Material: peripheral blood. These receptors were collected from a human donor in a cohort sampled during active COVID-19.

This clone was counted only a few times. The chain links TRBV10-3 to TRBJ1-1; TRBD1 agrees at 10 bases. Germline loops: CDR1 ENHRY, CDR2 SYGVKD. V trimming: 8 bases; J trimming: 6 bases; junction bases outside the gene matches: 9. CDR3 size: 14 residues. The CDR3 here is CAIGRGQGSPEAFF. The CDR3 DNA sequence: TGTGCCATCGGAAGGGGACAGGGGAGCCCTGAAGCTTTCTTT.

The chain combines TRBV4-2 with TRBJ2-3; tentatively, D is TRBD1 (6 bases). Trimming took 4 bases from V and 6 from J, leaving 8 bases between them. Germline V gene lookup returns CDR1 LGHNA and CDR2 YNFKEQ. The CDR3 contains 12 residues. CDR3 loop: CASSPRGDTQYF. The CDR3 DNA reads TGTGCCAGCAGCCCGAGGGGGGATACGCAGTATTTT.

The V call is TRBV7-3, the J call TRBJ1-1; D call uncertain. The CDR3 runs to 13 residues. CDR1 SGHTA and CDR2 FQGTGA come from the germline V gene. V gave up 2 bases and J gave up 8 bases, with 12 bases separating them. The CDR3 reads CASSLEVDSEAFF. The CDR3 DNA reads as TGTGCCAGCAGCTTAGAGGTTGACTCGGAAGCTTTCTTT.

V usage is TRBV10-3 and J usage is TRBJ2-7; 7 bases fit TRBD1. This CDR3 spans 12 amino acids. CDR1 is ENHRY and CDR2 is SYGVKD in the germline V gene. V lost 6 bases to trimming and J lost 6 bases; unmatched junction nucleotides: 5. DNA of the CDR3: TGTGCCATCAGCCAGGACAGGCTCGAGCAGTACTTC. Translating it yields CAISQDRLEQYF.

The CDR3 protein is CASSSYTSDRVYGYTF. In nucleotides, the CDR3 is TGTGCCAGCAGCTCCTATACAAGTGACAGGGTCTATGGCTACACCTTC. This chain uses TRBV5-6 with TRBJ1-2; 7 bases line up with TRBD1. The CDR3 length is 16 residues. Germline V CDR1 and CDR2: SGHDT, YYEEEE. The junction had 12 bases not matched to a gene; V was cut back by 3 bases and J by 4 bases.

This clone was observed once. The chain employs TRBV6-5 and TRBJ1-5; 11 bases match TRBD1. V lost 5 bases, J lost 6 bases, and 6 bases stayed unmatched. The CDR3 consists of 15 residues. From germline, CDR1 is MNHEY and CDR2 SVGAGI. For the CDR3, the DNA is TGTGCCAGCAGTCCCGGACAGGGGGCGAGTCAGCCCCAGCATTTT. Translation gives CASSPGQGASQPQHF.

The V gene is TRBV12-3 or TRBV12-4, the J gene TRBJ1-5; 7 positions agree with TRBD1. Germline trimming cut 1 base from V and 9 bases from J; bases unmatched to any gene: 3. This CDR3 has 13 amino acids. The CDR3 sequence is CASSLEGARPQHF. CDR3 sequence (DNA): TGTGCCAGCAGTTTAGAGGGGGCGAGGCCCCAGCATTTT.

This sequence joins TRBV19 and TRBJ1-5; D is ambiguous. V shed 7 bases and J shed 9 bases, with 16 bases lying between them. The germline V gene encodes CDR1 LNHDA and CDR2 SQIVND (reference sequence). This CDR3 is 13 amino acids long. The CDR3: CASTEARGRPQHF. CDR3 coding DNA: TGTGCCAGTACCGAAGCCCGAGGCCGGCCCCAGCATTTT.

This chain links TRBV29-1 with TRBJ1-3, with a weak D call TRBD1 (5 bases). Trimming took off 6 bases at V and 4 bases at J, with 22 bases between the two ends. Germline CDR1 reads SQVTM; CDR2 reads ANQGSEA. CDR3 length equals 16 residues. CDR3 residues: CSVSLLAQGSGNTIYF. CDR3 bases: TGCAGCGTCTCGCTGTTGGCCCAGGGATCCGGAAACACCATATATTTT.

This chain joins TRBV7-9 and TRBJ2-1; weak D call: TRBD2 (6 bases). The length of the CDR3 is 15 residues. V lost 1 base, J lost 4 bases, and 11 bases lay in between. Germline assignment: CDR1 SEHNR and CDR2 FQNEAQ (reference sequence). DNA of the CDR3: TGTGCCAGCAGCTTAGACGGGGGAGTTTACAATGAGCAGTTCTTC. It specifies CASSLDGGVYNEQFF.

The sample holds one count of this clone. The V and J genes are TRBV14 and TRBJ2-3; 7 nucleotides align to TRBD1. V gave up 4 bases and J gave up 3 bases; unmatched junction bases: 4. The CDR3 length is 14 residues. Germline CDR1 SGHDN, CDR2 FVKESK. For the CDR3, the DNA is TGTGCCAGCAGCCCACTGACAGGGACAGATACGCAGTATTTT. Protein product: CASSPLTGTDTQYF. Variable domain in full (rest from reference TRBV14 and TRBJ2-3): EAGVTQFPSHSVIEKGQTVTLRCDPISGHDNLYWYRRVMGKEIKFLLHFVKESKQDESGMPNNRFLAERTGGTYSTLKVQPAELEDSGVYFCASSPLTGTDTQYFGPGTRLTVL.

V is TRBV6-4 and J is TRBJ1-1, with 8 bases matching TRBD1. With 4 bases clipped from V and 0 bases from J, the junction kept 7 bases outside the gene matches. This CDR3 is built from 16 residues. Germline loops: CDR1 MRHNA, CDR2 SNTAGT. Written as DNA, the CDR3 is TGTGCCAGCAGTGGTGACAGGGGAGGCATGAACACTGAAGCTTTCTTT. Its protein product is CASSGDRGGMNTEAFF.

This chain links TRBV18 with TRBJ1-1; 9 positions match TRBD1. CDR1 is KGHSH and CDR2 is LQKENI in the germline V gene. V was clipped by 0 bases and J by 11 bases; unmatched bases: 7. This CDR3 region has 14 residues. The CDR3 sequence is CASSPPAGQGIAFF. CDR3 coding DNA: TGTGCCAGCTCACCACCCGCGGGACAGGGAATTGCTTTCTTT.